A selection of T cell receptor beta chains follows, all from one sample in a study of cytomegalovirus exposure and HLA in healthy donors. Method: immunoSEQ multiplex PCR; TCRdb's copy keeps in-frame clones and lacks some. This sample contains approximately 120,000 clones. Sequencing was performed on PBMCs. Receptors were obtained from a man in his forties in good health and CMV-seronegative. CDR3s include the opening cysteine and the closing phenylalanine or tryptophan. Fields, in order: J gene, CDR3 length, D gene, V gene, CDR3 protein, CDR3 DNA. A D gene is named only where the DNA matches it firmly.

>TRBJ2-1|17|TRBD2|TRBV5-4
CASRDRPGLAVPNEQFF
TGTGCCAGCAGAGATAGACCGGGACTAGCGGTTCCTAATGAGCAGTTCTTC
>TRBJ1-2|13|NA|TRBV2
CASSDGRTGGYTF
TGTGCCAGCAGTGACGGCAGGACGGGGGGCTACACCTTC
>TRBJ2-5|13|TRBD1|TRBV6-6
CASSDRGRETQYF
TGTGCCAGCTCGGACAGGGGAAGGGAGACCCAGTACTTC
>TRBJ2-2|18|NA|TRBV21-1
CASSKGERGGTGAGELFF
TGTGCCAGCAGCAAAGGTGAGCGGGGCGGGACGGGGGCCGGGGAGCTGTTTTTT
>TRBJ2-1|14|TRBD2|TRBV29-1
CSVTRLAFGNEQFF
TGCAGCGTTACTAGACTAGCGTTTGGGAATGAGCAGTTCTTC
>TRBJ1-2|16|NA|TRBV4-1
CASSQVPSAVVYGNTF
TGCGCCAGCAGCCAAGTTCCATCGGCGGTGGTTTATGGCAACACCTTC
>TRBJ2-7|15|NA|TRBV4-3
CASSQGAGPRTEQYF
TGCGCCAGCAGCCAAGGCGCAGGTCCCAGGACAGAGCAGTACTTC
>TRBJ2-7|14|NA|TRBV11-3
CASSLEQSSYEQYF
TGTGCTAGCAGCTTAGAACAGTCCTCCTACGAGCAGTACTTC
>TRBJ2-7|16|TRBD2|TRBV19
CASSSRSGSKTYEQYF
TGTGCCAGTAGTAGCCGTAGCGGGAGCAAAACCTACGAGCAGTACTTC
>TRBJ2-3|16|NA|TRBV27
CASSLLGTTSTDTQYF
TGTGCCAGCAGTTTACTCGGGACAACAAGTACAGATACGCAGTATTTT
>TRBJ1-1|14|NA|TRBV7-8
CASSLIDRNTEAFF
TGTGCCAGCAGCCTAATCGACAGGAACACTGAAGCTTTCTTT
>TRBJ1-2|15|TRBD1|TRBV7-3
CASSLSGQGGYGYTF
TGTGCCAGCAGCTTATCGGGACAGGGAGGGTATGGCTACACCTTC
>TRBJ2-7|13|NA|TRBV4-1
CASSQERGYEQYF
TGCGCCAGCAGCCAAGAAAGGGGGTACGAGCAGTACTTC
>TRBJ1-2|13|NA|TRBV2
CASSEGQIYGYTF
TGTGCCAGCAGTGAAGGTCAGATCTATGGCTACACCTTC
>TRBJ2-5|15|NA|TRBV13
CASSVALGMEETQYF
TGTGCCAGCAGCGTCGCACTAGGGATGGAAGAGACCCAGTACTTC
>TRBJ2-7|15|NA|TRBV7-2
CASSLGGALSYEQYF
TGTGCCAGCAGCTTAGGCGGGGCCCTCTCCTACGAGCAGTACTTC
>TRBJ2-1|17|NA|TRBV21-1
CASSKVPASGYHNEQFF
TGTGCCAGCAGCAAAGTTCCGGCTAGCGGGTACCACAATGAGCAGTTCTTC
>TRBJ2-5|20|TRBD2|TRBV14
CASSQVGRTSGRVTRETQYF
TGTGCCAGCAGCCAAGTAGGGCGGACTAGCGGGAGAGTGACGAGAGAGACCCAGTACTTC
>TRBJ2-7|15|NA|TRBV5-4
CASSSPGTPPYEQYF
TGTGCCAGCAGCTCACCCGGGACTCCTCCCTACGAGCAGTACTTC
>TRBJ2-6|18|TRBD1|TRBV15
CATSAGQGTPSGANVLTF
TGTGCCACCAGCGCTGGACAGGGGACTCCCTCTGGGGCCAACGTCCTGACTTTC
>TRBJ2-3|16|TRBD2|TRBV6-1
CASSEVAGEGTDTQYF
TGTGCCAGCAGTGAAGTTGCGGGAGAAGGCACAGATACGCAGTATTTT
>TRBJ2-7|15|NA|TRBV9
CASSRGGFGSQEQYF
TGTGCCAGCAGCCGAGGGGGTTTCGGTTCACAGGAGCAGTACTTC
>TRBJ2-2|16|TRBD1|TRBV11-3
CASSLGQGLNTGELFF
TGTGCCAGCAGCCTGGGACAGGGGTTGAACACCGGGGAGCTGTTTTTT
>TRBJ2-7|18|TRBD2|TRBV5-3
CARSFPGLAGFEVREQYF
TGTGCCAGAAGCTTCCCGGGACTAGCGGGATTTGAGGTCCGCGAGCAGTACTTC
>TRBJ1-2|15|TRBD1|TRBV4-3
CASSLTDRGAYGYTF
TGCGCCAGCAGCCTAACGGACAGGGGGGCCTATGGCTACACCTTC
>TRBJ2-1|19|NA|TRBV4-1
CASSHRLEPAQSSYNEQFF
TGCGCCAGCAGCCACCGACTAGAACCAGCCCAGAGCTCCTACAATGAGCAGTTCTTC
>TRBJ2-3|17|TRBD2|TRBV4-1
CASSQERAGGGSDTQYF
TGCGCCAGCAGCCAAGAGCGAGCGGGAGGCGGGTCGGATACGCAGTATTTT
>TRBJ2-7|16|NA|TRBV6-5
CASSYSLAGLSYEQYF
TGTGCCAGCAGTTACTCGTTGGCGGGACTTTCCTACGAGCAGTACTTC
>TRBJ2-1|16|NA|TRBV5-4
CASSLGLLGQSNEQFF
TGTGCCAGCAGCTTGGGGCTTCTTGGCCAATCGAATGAGCAGTTCTTC